This entry lists 30 T cell receptor beta chains sequenced from one sample in a study of cytomegalovirus exposure and HLA in healthy donors. This PCR relied on a set of 60 Vbeta primers and 13 Jbeta primers. Measured with immunoSEQ multiplex PCR; TCRdb has only the in-frame clones, and not every one. The sample contains over 65,000 clones, roughly 80% of which appear only once. The sequenced sample was PBMCs. The source of these receptors is a man between 60 and 75 years old in good health and CMV-seropositive.

The chain carries TRBV7-8 and TRBJ2-1; 13 bases line up with TRBD2. Germline-derived CDR1 and CDR2 are SGHVS and FQNEAQ. This CDR3 has 16 amino acids. The junction had 7 bases not matched to a gene; V was cut back by 4 bases and J by 7 bases. CDR3 bases: TGTGCCAGCAGCTCCACCGGGACTAGCGGGAAAAATGAGCAGTTCTTC. This codes for CASSSTGTSGKNEQFF.

The chain combines TRBV5-1 with TRBJ2-7; TRBD1 agrees at 7 bases. Germline V gene sequence: CDR1 SGHRS, CDR2 YFSETQ. This CDR3 has 15 amino acids. Trimming removed 2 bases from V and 4 bases from J; junction bases left unmatched: 9. CDR3 residues: CASSLQGTGLYEQYF. The CDR3 region has the DNA TGCGCCAGCAGCTTACAGGGGACCGGACTTTACGAGCAGTACTTC.

The gene calls are TRBV29-1 and TRBJ2-7, with 10 bases that match TRBD1. The trim removed 6 bases at V and 3 bases at J, leaving 2 bases unmatched. The CDR3 runs 12 residues. The germline gives CDR1 SQVTM, CDR2 ANQGSEA. The CDR3: CSVRDRGYEQYF. Here the CDR3 DNA reads TGCAGCGTCCGGGACAGGGGCTACGAGCAGTACTTC.

The chain has TRBV25-1 and TRBJ2-5, with D possibly being TRBD2 (6 bases). V shed 1 base and J shed 5 bases, with 11 bases lying between them. Germline CDR1 reads MGHDK; CDR2 reads SYGVNS. CDR3 length: 14 residues. This chain's CDR3 is CASSEFGSGETQYF. DNA for the CDR3: TGTGCCAGCAGTGAATTCGGTAGCGGTGAGACCCAGTACTTC.

This chain connects TRBV7-8 to TRBJ1-2, with D uncertain. There are 12 residues in the CDR3. CDR1 and CDR2 (germline): SGHVS, FQNEAQ. V was trimmed by 4 bases and J by 6 bases, leaving 9 bases between them. CDR3 DNA sequence: TGTGCCAGCAGCTCGTACGGTAATGGCTACACCTTC. Its translation: CASSSYGNGYTF.

This chain connects TRBV29-1 to TRBJ2-3, with TRBD1 matching 9 bases. Losses at the gene ends were 6 bases for V and 1 base for J; bases not matched to a gene: 2. In germline, CDR1 is SQVTM, CDR2 ANQGSEA. This CDR3 is built from 13 residues. The CDR3 DNA sequence: TGCAGCGTCCGGACAGGGGGCACAGATACGCAGTATTTT. This encodes CSVRTGGTDTQYF.

This CDR3 is CASSKGGGNTEAFF. CDR3 DNA sequence: TGCGCCAGCAGCAAGGGGGGGGGCAACACTGAAGCTTTCTTT. The rearrangement uses TRBV4-1 and TRBJ1-1; a possible D gene is TRBD1 (6 bases). The germline V gene has CDR1 MGHRA and CDR2 YSYEKL. V was cut by 5 bases and J by 2 bases, with 12 bases left in between. This CDR3 is built from 14 residues.

V and J are TRBV5-1 and TRBJ2-7, with a weak D call TRBD1 (5 bases). V gave up 3 bases and J gave up 5 bases, with 21 bases separating them. Germline V gives CDR1 SGHRS, CDR2 YFSETQ. The CDR3 has 16 amino acids. The CDR3 spells CASSSRIDRFSDEQYF. The CDR3 DNA reads as TGCGCCAGCAGCTCCCGGATTGACAGATTTTCCGACGAGCAGTACTTC.

This clone appeared a few times. The chain couples TRBV2 to TRBJ2-2, with D maybe TRBD1 (6 bases). The CDR3 contains 15 residues. The germline V and J ends were trimmed by 6 bases and 2 bases, with 13 bases remaining between them. Germline values: CDR1 SNHLY, CDR2 FYNNEI. CDR3 amino acids: CASRRAGVNTGELFF. The CDR3 coding sequence is TGTGCCAGCAGGCGGGCAGGGGTTAACACCGGGGAGCTGTTTTTT.

This chain links TRBV27 with TRBJ2-1, with D uncertain. Trimming removed 8 bases at V and 6 bases at J, with 14 bases between. The length of the CDR3 is 13 residues. Germline loops: CDR1 MNHEY, CDR2 SMNVEV (reference sequence). The CDR3 DNA follows: TGTGCCAGCGTGCCCCCAGGCCTCAATGAGCAGTTCTTC. This translates into CASVPPGLNEQFF.

A word on this clone: Its ends do not fully match the called genes, so a read error is possible. Different DNA sequences within this sample yield the same CDR3. V usage is TRBV7-9 and J usage is TRBJ2-2, with 7 bases matching TRBD2. The V gene's germline CDR1 is SEHNR and CDR2 FQNEAQ (reference sequence). The CDR3 covers 16 residues. In DNA form, the CDR3 reads TGTGCTAGCAGCTATGGCATGGCGGGAGTCGGCGGGGAGCTGTTTTTT. The encoded protein is CASSYGMAGVGGELFF. The variable domain in full, completed from reference TRBV7-9 and TRBJ2-2, reads DTGVSQNPRHKITKRGQNVTFRCDPISEHNRLYWYRQTLGQGPEFLTYFQNEAQLEKSRLLSDRFSAERPKGSFSTLEIQRTEQGDSAMYLCASSYGMAGVGGELFFGEGSRLTVL.

The chain couples TRBV11-2 to TRBJ2-1; 7 bases are a match to TRBD2. V gave up 5 bases and J gave up 5 bases; unmatched junction bases: 12. CDR1 is SGHAT, CDR2 FQNNGV, per germline. The CDR3 is 16 amino acids. The CDR3 sequence: CASSQPWAGDHNEQFF. Here the CDR3 DNA reads TGTGCCAGCAGCCAACCGTGGGCGGGAGACCACAATGAGCAGTTCTTC.

This clone appeared a single time. The chain combines TRBV21-1 with TRBJ2-3; the DNA was not compared with TRBD1, the D call given in the table. TRBV21-1 is a pseudogene. The CDR3 is made up of 18 amino acids. The CDR3 reads CASSKRSLTVKRTDTQYF. The CDR3 nucleotides are TGTGCCAGCAGCAAAAGGTCCCTCACAGTAAAGCGCACAGATACGCAGTATTTT.

This clone has more than one count but fewer than ten. V is TRBV5-1 and J is TRBJ2-5, with 7 bases matching TRBD1. With 0 bases clipped from V and 2 bases from J, the junction kept 4 bases outside the gene matches. Looked up from germline, CDR1 is SGHRS and CDR2 is YFSETQ. This CDR3 is 15 amino acids long. This CDR3 is CASSLGTGLQETQYF. The CDR3, as DNA: TGCGCCAGCAGCTTGGGGACAGGCTTACAAGAGACCCAGTACTTC.

This clone was seen more than once but under ten times. The V and J genes are TRBV2 and TRBJ1-6; 9 nucleotides align to TRBD1. The germline V gene encodes CDR1 SNHLY and CDR2 FYNNEI. V lost 5 bases, J lost 10 bases, and 9 bases stayed unmatched. The CDR3 extends over 15 amino acids. The CDR3 DNA sequence: TGTGCCAGCAGTCCTTTGGACAGGGGACGATCACCCCTCCACTTT. Translation: CASSPLDRGRSPLHF.

This chain links TRBV5-8 with TRBJ1-3; D unresolved. Trimming took 0 bases from V and 4 from J, leaving 11 bases between them. The germline V gene encodes CDR1 SGHTS and CDR2 YDEGEE. The CDR3 spans 15 residues. As DNA, the CDR3 is TGTGCCAGCAGCTTGGGTCCGGAGCTAGGAAACACCATATATTTT. Protein product: CASSLGPELGNTIYF.

J is TRBJ1-1 and V is TRBV19; 7 bases are a match to TRBD1. The trim removed 9 bases at V and 1 base at J, leaving 11 bases unmatched. The CDR3 spans 15 residues. Germline V gene lookup returns CDR1 LNHDA and CDR2 SQIVND (reference sequence). CDR3 nucleotides: TGTGCCAGCGTTGACAGGGCGAGACCGAACACTGAAGCTTTCTTT. Residues: CASVDRARPNTEAFF.

The rearrangement joins TRBV6-5 to TRBJ2-7, with D maybe TRBD1 (5 bases). CDR1 MNHEY and CDR2 SVGAGI come from the germline V gene. CDR3 length: 14 residues. The V gene lost 4 bases and the J gene lost 3 bases, with 13 bases spanning the gap. CDR3 region: CASSSSPGHYEQYF. The CDR3 DNA reads as TGTGCCAGCAGTTCCTCCCCTGGACACTACGAGCAGTACTTC.

J is TRBJ2-7 and V is TRBV5-4; 8 bases align to TRBD1. CDR3 length equals 14 residues. V trimming: 3 bases; J trimming: 5 bases; junction bases outside the gene matches: 7. In germline, CDR1 is SGHNT, CDR2 YYREEE (reference sequence). CDR3 DNA sequence: TGTGCCAGCAGCTCGTCAGGGGGCTTGCACGAGCAGTACTTC. It is translated as CASSSSGGLHEQYF. Filled out from reference TRBV5-4 and TRBJ2-7, the complete variable domain reads ETGVTQSPTHLIKTRGQQVTLRCSSQSGHNTVSWYQQALGQGPQFIFQYYREEENGRGNFPPRFSGLQFPNYSSELNVNALELDDSALYLCASSSSGGLHEQYFGPGTRLTVT.

This clone has a single count. The chain combines TRBV5-5 with TRBJ2-2, with 7 bases lining up with TRBD1. The CDR3 has 14 residues. V gave up 2 bases and J gave up 4 bases; unmatched junction bases: 2. From germline, CDR1 is SGHKS and CDR2 YYEKEE (reference sequence). Here the CDR3 DNA reads TGTGCCAGCAGCTTTACAGGGGTCACCGGGGAGCTGTTTTTT. Translating gives CASSFTGVTGELFF.

The chain has TRBV5-5 and TRBJ1-5, with 7 nucleotides matching TRBD1. The CDR3 is made up of 16 amino acids. Germline CDR1 reads SGHKS; CDR2 reads YYEKEE (reference sequence). The V gene end was trimmed by 0 bases and the J gene end by 5 bases; junction bases not matched to a gene: 8. CDR3 amino acids: CASSLAVGTADQPQHF. For the CDR3, the DNA is TGTGCCAGCAGCTTGGCCGTCGGGACAGCCGATCAGCCCCAGCATTTT.

In this sample, this clone turned up once. This sequence joins TRBV2 and TRBJ1-4; D unclear. From germline, CDR1 is SNHLY and CDR2 FYNNEI. The CDR3 loop spans 13 amino acids. V was clipped by 7 bases and J by 3 bases, with 9 bases between them. The CDR3, as DNA: TGTGCCAGCAAAAGGGAGGCTAATGAAAAACTGTTTTTT. This codes for CASKREANEKLFF. The complete variable domain, with remaining parts taken from reference TRBV2 and TRBJ1-4, reads EPEVTQTPSHQVTQMGQEVILRCVPISNHLYFYWYRQILGQKVEFLVSFYNNEISEKSEIFDDQFSVERPDGSNFTLKIRSTKLEDSAMYFCASKREANEKLFFGSGTQLSVL.

This chain joins TRBV7-6 and TRBJ2-3, with 9 positions matching TRBD2. Trimming took 0 bases from V and 1 from J; bases not matched to a gene: 2. Germline CDR1 is SGHVS and CDR2 is FNYEAQ. The CDR3 is made up of 16 amino acids. The CDR3 spells CASSLAAGGGTDTQYF. The CDR3 DNA follows: TGTGCCAGCAGCTTAGCTGCGGGAGGGGGCACAGATACGCAGTATTTT.

This chain connects TRBV2 to TRBJ2-1; 8 bases match TRBD1. The CDR3 is made up of 14 amino acids. Germline CDR1 SNHLY, CDR2 FYNNEI. With 6 bases clipped from V and 3 bases from J, the junction kept 4 bases outside the gene matches. CDR3 sequence (DNA): TGTGCCAGCAGAGGACAGGGCCTCTACAATGAGCAGTTCTTC. This codes for CASRGQGLYNEQFF.

This clone has more than one count but fewer than ten. The genes are TRBV6-5 and TRBJ2-1; the match to TRBD1 covers 10 bases. There are 15 residues in the CDR3. Germline CDR1 and CDR2: MNHEY and SVGAGI. The V gene end was trimmed by 5 bases and the J gene end by 9 bases; junction bases not matched to a gene: 10. The DNA of the CDR3 is TGTGCCAGCAGTCGTACCGGGACAGGGGAAGGTGAGCAGTTCTTC. Translating it yields CASSRTGTGEGEQFF.

The chain links TRBV5-6 to TRBJ1-5; D gene ambiguous. V was trimmed by 5 bases and J by 4 bases, leaving 13 bases between them. Germline CDR1 reads SGHDT; CDR2 reads YYEEEE. The CDR3 length is 14 residues. The CDR3 spells CASSSRRLNQPQHF. CDR3 sequence (DNA): TGTGCCAGCAGTTCCCGGAGGCTTAATCAGCCCCAGCATTTT.

This chain uses TRBV10-3 with TRBJ2-1, with 7 bases identical to TRBD2. Trimming cost V 2 bases and J 6 bases; bases outside gene matches: 7. Germline CDR1 reads ENHRY; CDR2 reads SYGVKD. The CDR3 is 15 amino acids. CDR3 sequence (DNA): TGTGCCATCAGTGAGGGGCGGGAGATGGGCAATGAGCAGTTCTTC. As protein: CAISEGREMGNEQFF.

This clone was counted between two and nine times. The rearrangement links TRBV5-4 to TRBJ2-2; D might be TRBD1 (5 bases). The germline CDR1 and CDR2 sequences are SGHNT and YYREEE (reference sequence). CDR3 length: 15 residues. Trimming cost V 0 bases and J 0 bases, with 6 bases left between them. The CDR3 loop is CASSLGQSNTGELFF. DNA for the CDR3: TGTGCCAGCAGCTTGGGACAGTCGAACACCGGGGAGCTGTTTTTT.

This clone came up once. The chain carries TRBV7-8 and TRBJ2-5; the D gene is possibly TRBD2 (5 bases). The CDR3 is 14 residues long. The germline CDR1 and CDR2 sequences are SGHVS and FQNEAQ. With 1 base removed from V and 9 bases from J, the gap between germline ends came to 15 bases. CDR3 DNA: TGTGCCAGCAGCTTAGTAGCGCTGGGTAAAGCCCAGTACTTC. Translation gives CASSLVALGKAQYF.

The chain carries TRBV7-9 and TRBJ2-1; 8 bases are a match to TRBD2. The germline V gene has CDR1 SEHNR and CDR2 FQNEAQ (reference sequence). V was clipped by 5 bases and J by 0 bases; unmatched bases: 9. The CDR3 covers 17 residues. The CDR3 bases are TGTGCCAGCAGCCAACCGAGAAGCGGGAGCTCCTACAATGAGCAGTTCTTC. It translates to CASSQPRSGSSYNEQFF.